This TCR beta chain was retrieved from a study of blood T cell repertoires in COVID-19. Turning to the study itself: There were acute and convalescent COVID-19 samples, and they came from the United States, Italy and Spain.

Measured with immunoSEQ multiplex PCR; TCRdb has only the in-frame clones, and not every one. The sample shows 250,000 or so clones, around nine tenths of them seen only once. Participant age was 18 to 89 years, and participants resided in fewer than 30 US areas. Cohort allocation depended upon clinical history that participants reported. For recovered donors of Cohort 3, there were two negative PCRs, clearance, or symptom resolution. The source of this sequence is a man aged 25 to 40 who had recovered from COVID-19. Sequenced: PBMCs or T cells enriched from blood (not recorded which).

The CDR3 here is CASTTTPGLGNSPLHF. CDR3 nucleotide sequence: TGTGCCAGCACTACCACCCCAGGGCTTGGTAATTCACCCCTCCACTTT. The chain combines TRBV28 with TRBJ1-6, with a weak D call TRBD1 (5 bases). The germline CDR1 and CDR2 sequences are MDHEN and SYDVKM. This CDR3 is 16 amino acids long. Trimming shortened V by 7 bases and J by 6 bases, and 19 bases separated the two germline ends.